This record concerns one TCR beta chain sequence. The target antigen is unknown. A sample-barcoded 5' primer and a J-beta primer mix were used in a second PCR of about 7 to 12 cycles. TCRdb reprocessed the 5' RACE reads via MiXCR and lists one record per CDR3 protein. The sample shows about 1,500,000 distinct CDR3 sequences, roughly 40% of them seen only once. The source of the sample is a study of blood T cells in healthy people across ages. Germline CDR1 SGHRS, CDR2 YFSETQ. The CDR3 covers 15 residues. Overall study findings and caveats: A strong correlation was found between TCR beta diversity and the percentage of naive T cells. A roughly linear fall in TCR beta diversity per million T cells was seen with increasing age.

Roughly 10 milliliters of peripheral blood were drawn from each donor. The specimen sequenced was blood. This sequence originates from a woman between 18 and 29 years old in good health. The chain couples TRBV5-1 to TRBJ2-4, with 8 bases aligning to TRBD1. Gene TRBJ2-7 matches the end of the DNA better, so the J call may be wrong. The CDR3 loop reads CASSSGQGNRYEQYF. CDR3 sequence (DNA): TGCGCCAGCAGCTCCGGACAGGGTAATAGGTACGAGCAGTACTTC.